The 32 T cell receptor beta chains below were found in one sample sequenced in a study of human T cells and chemical hapten exposure. Specified time point: pre-sensitization, week 0. Treatment indicated: therapeutic diphenylcyclopropenone sensitization with weekly scalp DPC. Using its own MiXCR run on the RACE reads, TCRdb lists one record per CDR3 protein. The data show approximately 370,000 distinct CDR3 sequences, with about 5% seen just once and around 8% held by the top ten. The sequencing here drew on whole blood, taken in connection with sensitization to the hapten diphenylcyclopropenone (DPC). These receptors were obtained from a woman younger than 30 with alopecia areata. Some clones in this sample may be carry-over from other donors' samples.

This sequence joins TRBV28 and TRBJ2-3; D ambiguous. This CDR3 contains 13 residues. The germline CDR1 and CDR2 sequences are MDHEN and SYDVKM. Trimming removed 5 bases at V and 0 bases at J, with 6 bases between. The DNA of the CDR3 is TGTGCCAGCAGTGATCTTAGCACAGATACGCAGTATTTT. Translated, it gives CASSDLSTDTQYF.

This clonotype was detected a few times. J is TRBJ2-5 and V is TRBV4-3; 7 nucleotides align to TRBD2. In germline, CDR1 is LGHNA, CDR2 YSLEER. The length of the CDR3 is 15 residues. The V and J ends lost 5 bases and 0 bases, in that order; junction bases with no gene match: 6. CDR3: CASSALTSDQETQYF. DNA for the CDR3: TGCGCCAGCAGCGCCCTAACTAGCGACCAAGAGACCCAGTACTTC.

This chain joins TRBV20-1 and TRBJ1-5; maybe TRBD1 (5 bases). Germline values: CDR1 DFQATT, CDR2 SNEGSKA (reference sequence). V was shortened by 5 bases and J by 0 bases, with 17 bases between the two germline ends. CDR3 size: 16 residues. CDR3 DNA sequence: TGCAGTGCTCCAACCACCGACAGATATAGCAATCAGCCCCAGCATTTT. Protein product: CSAPTTDRYSNQPQHF.

This clonotype has a handful of counts. The chain combines TRBV7-8 with TRBJ1-1; D gene unclear. The CDR3 sequence is 14 residues long. V lost 0 bases to trimming and J lost 0 bases, with 5 bases between them. Germline V gene lookup returns CDR1 SGHVS and CDR2 FQNEAQ. Here the CDR3 DNA reads TGTGCCAGCAGCTTAGCCACGGTGAACACTGAAGCTTTCTTT. Translating gives CASSLATVNTEAFF. The entire variable domain, with the rest obtained from reference TRBV7-8 and TRBJ1-1, is as follows: GAGVSQSPRYKVAKRGQDVALRCDPISGHVSLFWYQQALGQGPEFLTYFQNEAQLDKSGLPSDRFFAERPEGSVSTLKIQRTQQEDSAVYLCASSLATVNTEAFFGQGTRLTVV.

This clonotype was seen more than once but under ten times. The chain joins TRBV7-2 to TRBJ1-1; the D gene is possibly TRBD1 (6 bases). Between the trimmed V and J ends, which lost 6 bases and 6 bases, there was a span of 11 bases. The CDR3 has 12 residues. The V gene's germline CDR1 is SGHTA and CDR2 FQGNSA. The CDR3 DNA sequence: TGTGCCAGCAGATCAGGGGTCCCTGAAGCTTTCTTT. Amino acid sequence: CASRSGVPEAFF.

This clonotype was recorded at least ten times. The J gene is TRBJ2-1, the V gene TRBV12-3 or TRBV12-4; 8 bases align to TRBD1. J was trimmed by 1 base and V by 1 base; bases with no gene match: 0. This CDR3 region has 15 residues. The CDR3 nucleotides are TGTGCCAGCAGTTTAGGGACAGGGTCCTACAATGAGCAGTTCTTC. Its protein is CASSLGTGSYNEQFF.

The gene calls are TRBV7-3 and TRBJ1-5; tentatively, D is TRBD1 (5 bases). Trimming left V 2 bases short and J 4 bases short, with 9 bases between. The length of the CDR3 is 14 residues. The germline gives CDR1 SGHTA, CDR2 FQGTGA. As DNA, the CDR3 is TGTGCCAGCAGCTTATCGGGGCAGAATCAGCCCCAGCATTTT. It codes for CASSLSGQNQPQHF.

This clonotype was seen many times. J is TRBJ1-4 and V is TRBV7-9; 7 bases are shared with TRBD1. In germline, CDR1 is SEHNR, CDR2 FQNEAQ (reference sequence). With 4 bases clipped from V and 8 bases from J, the junction kept 7 bases outside the gene matches. The CDR3 covers 14 residues. Here the CDR3 DNA reads TGTGCCAGCAGCTCGGACAGGAGGTTCGAAAAACTGTTTTTT. Residues: CASSSDRRFEKLFF.

This chain links TRBV29-1 with TRBJ2-3, with TRBD2 matching over 11 bases. CDR1 and CDR2 (germline): SQVTM, ANQGSEA. The CDR3 extends over 16 amino acids. V was pared by 5 bases and J by 0 bases, with 7 bases of the junction left unmatched. This CDR3 is CSVIPSGGLSTDTQYF. The CDR3 bases are TGCAGCGTTATCCCTAGCGGGGGGTTAAGCACAGATACGCAGTATTTT.

The rearrangement links TRBV6-2 or TRBV6-3 to TRBJ2-2; D ambiguous. V dropped 5 bases and J dropped 4 bases, with 8 bases sitting between them. The germline V gene encodes CDR1 MNHEY and CDR2 SVGEGT. The CDR3 contains 13 residues. CDR3 DNA sequence: TGTGCCAGCAGTGGGGTGTCCACCGGGGAGCTGTTTTTT. It codes for CASSGVSTGELFF.

This clonotype was observed at least ten times. This chain connects TRBV27 to TRBJ2-2; D is unclear. Per germline, CDR1 MNHEY and CDR2 SMNVEV (reference sequence). This CDR3 contains 12 residues. V lost 6 bases and J 3 bases, leaving 5 bases between the germline ends. The CDR3 is CASRTHTGELFF. The DNA for the CDR3 is TGTGCCAGCAGGACACACACCGGGGAGCTGTTTTTT.

In this sample, this clonotype turned up many times. The gene calls are TRBV6-2 or TRBV6-3 and TRBJ1-2, with D perhaps matching TRBD1 (5 bases). The ends were cut back, 6 bases at V and 4 bases at J, with 12 bases in the middle. This CDR3 comprises 13 residues. CDR1 is MNHEY and CDR2 is SVGEGT in the germline V gene. DNA of the CDR3: TGTGCCAGCAGCAAGGGACCATTCTATGGCTACACCTTC. Translated: CASSKGPFYGYTF.

This clonotype was seen at least ten times. The chain joins TRBV7-9 to TRBJ2-7; no definite D call. The CDR3 runs to 14 residues. Trimming removed 6 bases at V and 2 bases at J, with 14 bases between. Per the germline V gene, CDR1 is SEHNR and CDR2 is FQNEAQ (reference sequence). The CDR3: CASSLLDGPYEQYF. The CDR3 DNA follows: TGTGCCAGCAGTCTACTGGACGGGCCCTACGAGCAGTACTTC.

This clonotype was found many times. This sequence joins TRBV5-5 and TRBJ2-5; a weak D match, TRBD1 (6 bases). Germline values: CDR1 SGHKS, CDR2 YYEKEE (reference sequence). The V gene lost 2 bases and the J gene lost 4 bases, with 9 bases spanning the gap. The CDR3 runs 13 residues. CDR3 DNA sequence: TGTGCCAGCAGCTTACAGGGACGAGAGACCCAGTACTTC. Residues: CASSLQGRETQYF.

The V gene is TRBV28, the J gene TRBJ2-7; D is perhaps TRBD1 (5 bases). With 3 bases removed from V and 4 bases from J, the gap between germline ends came to 31 bases. The CDR3 is 20 amino acids. CDR1 MDHEN and CDR2 SYDVKM come from the germline V gene. CDR3 nucleotides: TGTGCCAGCAGTTTTGCCCTGAACCGGGCCAGAGTCCGCAGGGTTTACGAGCAGTACTTC. It translates to CASSFALNRARVRRVYEQYF. The full variable domain, in which reference TRBV28 and TRBJ2-7 provide the parts outside the CDR3, is DVKVTQSSRYLVKRTGEKVFLECVQDMDHENMFWYRQDPGLGLRLIYFSYDVKMKEKGDIPEGYSVSREKKERFSLILESASTNQTSMYLCASSFALNRARVRRVYEQYFGPGTRLTVT.

Written as DNA, the CDR3 is TGCAGCGTTGAAAAGACAGGGTATACCTACAATGAGCAGTTCTTC. It is translated as CSVEKTGYTYNEQFF. This chain links TRBV29-1 with TRBJ2-1, with 7 bases fitting TRBD1. V was pared by 2 bases and J by 2 bases, with 6 bases of the junction left unmatched. The germline V gene has CDR1 SQVTM and CDR2 ANQGSEA. This CDR3 has 15 residues.

V gene TRBV14 combines with J gene TRBJ1-1; 8 nucleotides match TRBD1. Losses at the gene ends were 5 bases for V and 3 bases for J; bases not matched to a gene: 2. CDR3 length: 13 amino acids. Germline CDR1 reads SGHDN; CDR2 reads FVKESK. CDR3 nucleotides: TGTGCCAGCAGCGGACAGGGCCACACTGAAGCTTTCTTT. Its protein is CASSGQGHTEAFF.

This clonotype was counted between two and nine times. V is TRBV7-2 and J is TRBJ2-2, with D possibly TRBD2 on 6 matching bases. Germline V CDR1 and CDR2: SGHTA, FQGNSA. CDR3 length: 15 amino acids. Trimming took 3 bases from V and 7 from J, leaving 15 bases between them. As DNA, the CDR3 is TGTGCCAGCAGCTTTAGGCAGGGAGGCGGCGGGGAGCTGTTTTTT. Translation: CASSFRQGGGGELFF.

This clonotype has a count of ten or more. The rearrangement joins TRBV10-3 to TRBJ2-5; 10 nucleotides match TRBD2. CDR1 and CDR2 (germline): ENHRY, SYGVKD. The CDR3 contains 14 residues. The V segment lost 3 bases and the J segment 3 bases; nucleotides outside the gene matches: 1. The CDR3 is CAISDGTSEETQYF. DNA for the CDR3: TGTGCCATCAGTGATGGGACTAGCGAAGAGACCCAGTACTTC.

This clonotype was seen repeatedly, ten times or more. The chain has TRBV4-3 and TRBJ1-4; possible D gene TRBD1, 5 bases. In germline, CDR1 is LGHNA, CDR2 YSLEER. The CDR3 length is 16 residues. V lost 1 base to trimming and J lost 6 bases, with 15 bases between them. CDR3 in DNA: TGCGCCAGCAGCCAAGGAAGAGGGGATTATGATGAAAAACTGTTTTTT. The encoded protein is CASSQGRGDYDEKLFF.

The table lists this clonotype with a few counts. The chain carries TRBV12-3 or TRBV12-4 and TRBJ2-5; 11 bases are a match to TRBD2. This CDR3 comprises 19 residues. The trim removed 4 bases at V and 2 bases at J, leaving 15 bases unmatched. The CDR3 nucleotides read TGTGCCAGCAGTTCCCCTGGTGGGCTAGCGGGGGGACCTCAAGAGACCCAGTACTTC. Its translation is CASSSPGGLAGGPQETQYF.

The V gene is TRBV2, the J gene TRBJ2-7, with D possibly TRBD1 on 5 matching bases. Trimming pared 1 base from V and 12 bases from J, leaving 10 bases between. The germline CDR1 and CDR2 sequences are SNHLY and FYNNEI. The CDR3 is 11 residues long. The DNA of the CDR3 is TGTGCCAGCAGTGAAGAACAGGTCGGGTACTTC. It translates to CASSEEQVGYF.

The rearrangement joins TRBV9 to TRBJ2-7; possibly TRBD1 for D (5 bases). There are 12 residues in the CDR3. V lost 4 bases and J 6 bases, leaving 11 bases between the germline ends. CDR1 and CDR2 (germline): SGDLS, YYNGEE. Here the CDR3 reads CASSRNTGEQYF. The CDR3 DNA reads TGTGCCAGCAGCCGTAATACAGGCGAGCAGTACTTC.

The table lists this clonotype with many counts. The V call is TRBV6-5, the J call TRBJ2-3; no clear D. Germline loops: CDR1 MNHEY, CDR2 SVGAGI. This CDR3 has 15 amino acids. Trimming shortened V by 6 bases and J by 2 bases, and 15 bases separated the two germline ends. The CDR3, as DNA: TGTGCCAGCAGCTACAAGCGTGTAAACACAGATACGCAGTATTTT. Translated: CASSYKRVNTDTQYF.

The chain couples TRBV9 to TRBJ1-1; tentative D call: TRBD1 (5 bases). Germline V gives CDR1 SGDLS, CDR2 YYNGEE. There are 18 residues in the CDR3. V gave up 3 bases and J gave up 5 bases, with 26 bases separating them. CDR3 in amino acids: CASSASGVYRGAGTEAFF. DNA of the CDR3: TGTGCCAGCAGCGCTAGCGGTGTTTATAGGGGCGCCGGGACTGAAGCTTTCTTT.

This clonotype has a count of ten or more. The V and J genes are TRBV27 and TRBJ1-1, with D possibly TRBD1 on 6 matching bases. The germline V gene encodes CDR1 MNHEY and CDR2 SMNVEV (reference sequence). This CDR3 is 17 amino acids long. V was cut by 8 bases and J by 0 bases, with 22 bases left in between. For the CDR3, the DNA is TGTGCCAGCTTACCGGAGGGACACCCCATATTGAACACTGAAGCTTTCTTT. As protein: CASLPEGHPILNTEAFF.

This chain uses TRBV7-9 with TRBJ1-3; D unclear. V dropped 3 bases and J dropped 5 bases, with 5 bases sitting between them. The CDR3 has 12 amino acids. The germline V gene has CDR1 SEHNR and CDR2 FQNEAQ (reference sequence). CDR3 loop: CASSFDRNTIYF. CDR3 bases: TGTGCCAGCAGCTTCGACAGAAACACCATATATTTT.

This clonotype was seen more than once but under ten times. The CDR3 nucleotides are TGTGCCAGCAGTTTTGAGACCCAAGCTTTCTTT. Encoded protein: CASSFETQAFF. The rearrangement uses TRBV6-6 and TRBJ1-1, with D unresolved. V lost 4 bases and J 9 bases, leaving 9 bases between the germline ends. CDR1 MNHNY and CDR2 SVGAGI come from the germline V gene (reference sequence). The CDR3 loop spans 11 amino acids.

The V and J genes are TRBV4-3 and TRBJ2-1, with D possibly being TRBD2 (5 bases). CDR1 is LGHNA, CDR2 YSLEER, per germline. The CDR3 is 16 residues long. The V end was cut by 0 bases, the J end by 6 bases, with 15 bases between. The CDR3 spells CASSQDFRSLGNEQFF. Written as DNA, the CDR3 is TGCGCCAGCAGCCAAGATTTCAGGTCACTAGGCAATGAGCAGTTCTTC.

This chain connects TRBV5-1 to TRBJ1-4; 7 nucleotides agree with TRBD1. The length of the CDR3 is 17 residues. Trimming cost V 3 bases and J 0 bases; bases outside gene matches: 8. Germline assignment: CDR1 SGHRS and CDR2 YFSETQ. Here the CDR3 reads CASSSGTADATNEKLFF. CDR3 sequence (DNA): TGCGCCAGCAGCTCCGGGACAGCCGACGCAACTAATGAAAAACTGTTTTTT.

This clonotype occurred many times. The V and J genes are TRBV4-3 and TRBJ2-1; 8 bases map to TRBD1. Losses at the gene ends were 0 bases for V and 8 bases for J; bases not matched to a gene: 9. CDR1 and CDR2 (germline): LGHNA, YSLEER. The length of the CDR3 is 16 residues. CDR3 sequence (DNA): TGCGCCAGCAGCCAAGATGGGACAGGCCTTTGGGATGAGCAGTTCTTC. Translated: CASSQDGTGLWDEQFF.

This clonotype showed up just a few times. The J gene is TRBJ2-3, the V gene TRBV2, with TRBD2 identical over 8 bases. The CDR3 consists of 14 residues. CDR1 is SNHLY, CDR2 FYNNEI, per germline. Germline trimming cut 9 bases from V and 2 bases from J; bases unmatched to any gene: 7. The CDR3 nucleotides are TGTGCCAGGACACTAGCGGCCTCCACAGATACGCAGTATTTT. This codes for CARTLAASTDTQYF.